This passage covers 28 T cell receptor beta chains from one sample sequenced in a study of vaccination and CD4 T cells after COVID-19. Their antigens remain unidentified. Sequencing of the DNA from cultured CD4+ T cells was carried out with the Oncomine TCR Beta short-read assay. From the PCR reads, TCRdb called clonotypes with MiXCR, one entry per CDR3 protein. Of 8,500 to 13,000 distinct CDR3 sequences in the sample, approximately 48% were seen once. The sample's treatment: roughly 10-day PBMC culture with coronavirus spike peptide pools or control peptides (ViraFEST assay). Source material: CD4+ T cells from blood, cultured in vitro. These receptors came from a human donor who had recovered from COVID-19.

J is TRBJ1-2 and V is TRBV18; D not certain. V dropped 4 bases and J dropped 10 bases, with 10 bases sitting between them. The CDR3 is 11 amino acids. Germline V lookup: CDR1 KGHSH, CDR2 LQKENI. CDR3 in amino acids: CASSQRSYYTF. The CDR3 DNA reads TGTGCCAGCTCACAACGATCATACTACACCTTC.

In nucleotides, the CDR3 is TGTGCCAGCAGGCCGGGTGATAGCAATCAGCCCCAGCATTTT. It specifies CASRPGDSNQPQHF. V is TRBV6-1 and J is TRBJ1-5; no clear D gene. Germline-derived CDR1 and CDR2 are MNHNS and SASEGT. The CDR3 consists of 14 residues. Trimming removed 6 bases from V and 0 bases from J, with 9 bases in between.

In its sample, this clonotype was seen a few times. This chain uses TRBV20-1 with TRBJ1-5, with D possibly being TRBD1 (5 bases). V was clipped by 3 bases and J by 2 bases, with 26 bases between them. The CDR3 covers 19 residues. CDR1 is DFQATT and CDR2 is SNEGSKA in the germline V gene (reference sequence). The CDR3 region is CSARGGGPGRSGGNQPQHF. The CDR3 DNA reads as TGCAGTGCTAGGGGCGGCGGCCCGGGACGCTCTGGGGGCAATCAGCCCCAGCATTTT.

This chain joins TRBV20-1 and TRBJ1-4, with a possible D match to TRBD1 (5 bases). The CDR3 length is 14 residues. Trimming removed 6 bases from V and 2 bases from J, with 13 bases in between. Looked up from germline, CDR1 is DFQATT and CDR2 is SNEGSKA (reference sequence). CDR3: CSASPGGTNEKLFF. The CDR3 DNA reads TGCAGTGCCAGCCCCGGGGGTACTAATGAAAAACTGTTTTTT.

The genes are TRBV4-1 and TRBJ2-5; D unclear. The V gene lost 2 bases and the J gene lost 0 bases, with 4 bases spanning the gap. Germline V CDR1 and CDR2: MGHRA, YSYEKL. The CDR3 sequence is 13 residues long. CDR3 bases: TGCGCCAGCAGCCAAAGGTACCAAGAGACCCAGTACTTC. As protein: CASSQRYQETQYF.

The chain recombines TRBV7-2 with TRBJ2-5; D is uncertain. V lost 5 bases and J lost 7, with 11 bases in between. This CDR3 comprises 12 residues. Per germline, CDR1 SGHTA and CDR2 FQGNSA. The DNA of the CDR3 is TGTGCCAGCAGCCTCCCGGTACGGACCCAGTACTTC. Translation: CASSLPVRTQYF.

This clonotype came up a few times. This rearrangement joins TRBV27 to TRBJ1-6; 9 bases agree with TRBD1. The junction had 12 bases not matched to a gene; V was cut back by 5 bases and J by 10 bases. Germline assignment: CDR1 MNHEY and CDR2 SMNVEV (reference sequence). The CDR3 is 16 residues long. The CDR3 loop reads CASSPGTGSPNSPLHF. CDR3 DNA: TGTGCCAGCAGTCCTGGGACAGGGTCCCCAAACTCACCCCTCCACTTT.

By sample fraction, this clonotype is large. The rearrangement links TRBV5-6 to TRBJ2-2, with TRBD1 identical over 7 bases. Germline CDR1 reads SGHDT; CDR2 reads YYEEEE. Trimming cost V 3 bases and J 0 bases; bases outside gene matches: 5. The CDR3 is 16 residues long. CDR3 in amino acids: CASSYRDSANTGELFF. The CDR3 region has the DNA TGTGCCAGCAGCTACCGGGACAGCGCGAACACCGGGGAGCTGTTTTTT.

This sequence joins TRBV23-1 and TRBJ2-5; D is undetermined. TRBV23-1 is an ORF; its function is uncertain. V lost 0 bases, J lost 6 bases, and 11 bases lay in between. The CDR3 has 14 amino acids. The DNA of the CDR3 is TGCGCCAGCAGTCAATCGCCGACCAAGAAGACCCAGTACTTC. This gives the protein CASSQSPTKKTQYF.

This clonotype has a handful of counts. The chain employs TRBV19 and TRBJ1-1; D unclear. The length of the CDR3 is 14 residues. V lost 5 bases, J lost 4 bases, and 14 bases lay in between. Germline V gene data show CDR1 as LNHDA and CDR2 as SQIVND (reference sequence). DNA of the CDR3: TGTGCCAGTAGTCTCACAGCTTTGGCCACTGAAGCTTTCTTT. Protein product: CASSLTALATEAFF.

V is TRBV30 and J is TRBJ2-3; D not resolved. Trimming removed 2 bases at V and 0 bases at J, with 12 bases between. Germline-derived CDR1 and CDR2 are GTSNPN and SVGIG (reference sequence). The CDR3 extends over 15 amino acids. The CDR3 sequence is CAWSQLSTSTDTQYF. CDR3 nucleotide sequence: TGTGCCTGGAGTCAGCTCTCTACTAGCACAGATACGCAGTATTTT.

This rearrangement joins TRBV6-2 or TRBV6-3 to TRBJ2-1, with 9 bases that match TRBD1. The junction had 14 bases not matched to a gene; V was cut back by 6 bases and J by 8 bases. Germline CDR1 is MNHEY and CDR2 is SVGEGT. This CDR3 comprises 16 residues. The CDR3 protein is CASSHATGGFVHEQFF. Here the CDR3 DNA reads TGTGCCAGCAGCCACGCGACAGGGGGTTTCGTGCATGAGCAGTTCTTC.

The chain couples TRBV20-1 to TRBJ1-5; maybe TRBD1 (6 bases). V lost 6 bases and J 5 bases, leaving 14 bases between the germline ends. Germline loops: CDR1 DFQATT, CDR2 SNEGSKA (reference sequence). The length of the CDR3 is 13 residues. CDR3 sequence reads: CSAGGDTDQPQHF. CDR3 bases: TGCAGTGCAGGGGGGGACACGGATCAGCCCCAGCATTTT.

The chain uses TRBV6-5 and TRBJ1-2, with D possibly matching TRBD1 (6 bases). The V gene lost 0 bases and the J gene lost 8 bases, with 10 bases spanning the gap. Germline-derived CDR1 and CDR2 are MNHEY and SVGAGI. The CDR3 length is 13 residues. The CDR3 spells CASSYSTGSGYTF. The CDR3 coding sequence is TGTGCCAGCAGTTACTCGACAGGTTCCGGCTACACCTTC.

This chain connects TRBV6-1 to TRBJ1-2; D is unresolved. Per the germline V gene, CDR1 is MNHNS and CDR2 is SASEGT. This CDR3 spans 14 amino acids. The ends were cut back, 5 bases at V and 2 bases at J, with 12 bases in the middle. The CDR3 DNA is TGTGCCAGCAGTCGGGCTCCGGGAAACTATGGCTACACCTTC. It is translated as CASSRAPGNYGYTF.

The chain recombines TRBV12-3 or TRBV12-4 with TRBJ2-2, with TRBD1 identical over 7 bases. CDR3 size: 14 residues. The V segment lost 3 bases and the J segment 5 bases; nucleotides outside the gene matches: 3. For the CDR3, the DNA is TGTGCCAGCAGTTTGACAGGGCAGACCGGGGAGCTGTTTTTT. This sequence encodes CASSLTGQTGELFF.

CDR3 nucleotides: TGTGCCAGCAGCCACTATAGCGGGTCAACTAATGAAAAACTGTTTTTT. Its protein is CASSHYSGSTNEKLFF. The chain couples TRBV3-1 to TRBJ1-4; D gene ambiguous. Trimming cost V 3 bases and J 0 bases, with 11 bases left between them. This CDR3 is 16 amino acids long. Germline V gene lookup returns CDR1 LGHDT and CDR2 YNNKEL (reference sequence).

The chain links TRBV30 to TRBJ1-4; perhaps TRBD1 as D (5 bases). The CDR3 extends over 13 amino acids. V was clipped by 5 bases and J by 10 bases, with 17 bases between them. CDR1 and CDR2 (germline): GTSNPN, SVGIG (reference sequence). Here the CDR3 DNA reads TGTGCCTGGGCCGGGACGGCAAGTGGAAAACTGTTTTTT. This translates into CAWAGTASGKLFF.

This clonotype was picked up a small number of times. V usage is TRBV6-1 and J usage is TRBJ2-7; 7 nucleotides agree with TRBD1. Germline CDR1 and CDR2: MNHNS and SASEGT. J lost 2 bases, V lost 6 bases, and 13 bases had no gene match. This CDR3 region has 16 residues. CDR3 DNA: TGTGCCAGCAGCGGACAGGCCCCACTCAACCCCTACGAGCAGTACTTC. Protein sequence: CASSGQAPLNPYEQYF.

The chain links TRBV18 to TRBJ1-2, with 10 bases identical to TRBD1. The CDR3 extends over 15 amino acids. The germline V gene has CDR1 KGHSH and CDR2 LQKENI. V lost 2 bases and J lost 3; bases outside the gene matches: 3. The CDR3 loop reads CASSPKDRGDYGYTF. Written as DNA, the CDR3 is TGTGCCAGCTCACCAAAGGACAGGGGGGACTATGGCTACACCTTC.

V usage is TRBV27 and J usage is TRBJ1-1; the D gene is possibly TRBD1 (5 bases). V lost 6 bases, J lost 10 bases, and 15 bases lay in between. CDR3 length: 12 residues. Germline assignment: CDR1 MNHEY and CDR2 SMNVEV (reference sequence). CDR3 in DNA: TGTGCCAGCAGACTGCAGGGTGGGGCAGCTTTCTTT. Protein: CASRLQGGAAFF.

The sample holds a few counts of this clonotype. The chain recombines TRBV20-1 with TRBJ2-3, with 10 bases that match TRBD1. The CDR3 length is 12 residues. CDR1 and CDR2 (germline): DFQATT, SNEGSKA (reference sequence). V was clipped by 6 bases and J by 14 bases; unmatched bases: 11. CDR3 region: CSARDRGKAWYF. In nucleotides, the CDR3 is TGCAGTGCCCGGGACAGGGGAAAGGCCTGGTATTTT.

J is TRBJ2-1 and V is TRBV7-2; D possibly corresponds to TRBD2 (7 bases). Germline CDR1 reads SGHTA; CDR2 reads FQGNSA. Trimming pared 3 bases from V and 7 bases from J, leaving 16 bases between. This CDR3 has 15 amino acids. The CDR3 reads CASSLWRRGQNEQFF. CDR3 sequence (DNA): TGTGCCAGCAGCTTGTGGCGGCGGGGGCAAAATGAGCAGTTCTTC.

V and J are TRBV20-1 and TRBJ1-2; TRBD1 agrees at 8 bases. J was trimmed by 2 bases and V by 1 base; bases with no gene match: 6. Per the germline V gene, CDR1 is DFQATT and CDR2 is SNEGSKA (reference sequence). This CDR3 is 15 amino acids long. The CDR3 loop is CSARGVGQGNYGYTF. For the CDR3, the DNA is TGCAGTGCTAGAGGTGTCGGACAGGGAAACTATGGCTACACCTTC.

V is TRBV7-8 and J is TRBJ2-1, with 13 bases fitting TRBD2. Germline CDR1 SGHVS, CDR2 FQNEAQ. This CDR3 spans 16 amino acids. J was trimmed by 5 bases and V by 5 bases; bases with no gene match: 6. CDR3 nucleotides: TGTGCCAGCAGCACCCGAGGACTAGCGGGGGACAATGAGCAGTTCTTC. Amino acids: CASSTRGLAGDNEQFF.

This clonotype was counted between two and nine times. The chain combines TRBV2 with TRBJ2-5; 8 bases are a match to TRBD2. The germline V gene has CDR1 SNHLY and CDR2 FYNNEI. The CDR3 loop spans 14 amino acids. V dropped 6 bases and J dropped 1; count of bases not matched to a gene: 4. This CDR3 reads CASRVGGGQETQYF. Here the CDR3 DNA reads TGTGCCAGCAGAGTCGGGGGGGGCCAAGAGACCCAGTACTTC.

The chain combines TRBV2 with TRBJ2-1, with D unclear. The CDR3 consists of 12 residues. Germline CDR1 is SNHLY and CDR2 is FYNNEI. The V and J ends lost 3 bases and 9 bases respectively, with 9 bases between them. In DNA form, the CDR3 reads TGTGCCAGCAGTGATTTCTTGGGTGAGCAGTTCTTC. This sequence encodes CASSDFLGEQFF.

This chain joins TRBV30 and TRBJ2-7, with D possibly being TRBD1 (5 bases). The germline V gene encodes CDR1 GTSNPN and CDR2 SVGIG (reference sequence). Trimming removed 1 base from V and 6 bases from J, with 10 bases in between. The CDR3 has 12 residues. Here the CDR3 reads CAWSGRGIEQYF. CDR3 bases: TGTGCCTGGAGTGGTAGGGGAATCGAGCAGTACTTC.